This entry describes one T cell receptor beta chain. Study members were between roughly 18 and 100 years old and lived in over 20 US regions. Participants' reported clinical history set cohort assignment. What the recovered Cohort 3 donors had was two negative PCRs, clearance, or symptom resolution. Authors' data handling: Reference gene primer amplification in the assay estimated nucleated cell counts. Repertoires were generated with immunoSEQ multiplex PCR, while TCRdb's copy carries only in-frame clones and drops some. V and J calls and clone size follow that table, whereas D and trimming were derived from the DNA. The sample records around 150,000 clones, approximately 80% being singletons. The data were obtained in a study of blood T cell repertoires in COVID-19. The sequencing sample was made of PBMCs or T cells enriched from blood (not recorded which). The TCR sequence derives from a woman aged 60-75 years who had recovered from COVID-19.

The CDR3 protein is CASSLGDRGVHEQYF. As DNA, the CDR3 is TGTGCCAGCAGCTTAGGCGACAGGGGAGTTCACGAGCAGTACTTC. The chain uses TRBV13 and TRBJ2-7, with 8 bases matching TRBD1. In germline, CDR1 is PRHDT, CDR2 FYEKMQ (reference sequence). The CDR3 extends over 15 amino acids. After removal of 0 bases from V and 5 bases from J, the junction contained 6 bases not matched to a gene.